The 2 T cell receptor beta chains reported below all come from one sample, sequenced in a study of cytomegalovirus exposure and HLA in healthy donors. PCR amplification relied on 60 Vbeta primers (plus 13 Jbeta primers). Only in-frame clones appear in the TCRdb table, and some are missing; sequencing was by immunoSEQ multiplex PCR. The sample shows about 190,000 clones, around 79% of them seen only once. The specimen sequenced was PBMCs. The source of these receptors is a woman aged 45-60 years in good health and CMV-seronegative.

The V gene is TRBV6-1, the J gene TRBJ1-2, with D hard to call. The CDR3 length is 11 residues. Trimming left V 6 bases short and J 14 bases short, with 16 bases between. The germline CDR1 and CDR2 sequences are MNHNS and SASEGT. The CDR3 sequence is CASSVLKQATF. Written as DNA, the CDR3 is TGTGCCAGCAGCGTCCTAAAGCAGGCAACCTTC.

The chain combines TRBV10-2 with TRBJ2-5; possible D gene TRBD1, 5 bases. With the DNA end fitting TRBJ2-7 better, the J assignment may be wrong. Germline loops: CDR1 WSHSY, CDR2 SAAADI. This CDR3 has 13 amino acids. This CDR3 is CASSGQGPYEQYF. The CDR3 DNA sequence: TGCGCCAGCAGTGGGCAGGGTCCCTACGAGCAGTACTTC.